The 11 T cell receptor beta chains in this list originate from one sample, sequenced in a study of CD8+CD57+ T cells in acquired aplastic anemia. Both TCR beta VDJ combination and CDR3 sequence profiling were carried out. Genomic DNA was the template for this profiling. TCRdb processed the reads anew with MiXCR; each CDR3 protein has one entry. This table has fewer than 250,000 distinct CDR3 sequences, more than 45% appearing once. CD8+CD57+ cell expansion had been shown by flow cytometry in patients chosen for sequencing. Sequenced sample: sorted CD4+, CD8+, or CD8+CD57+ T cells (not recorded which) from PBMCs. These TCRs come from a human donor with aplastic anemia.

The chain carries TRBV24-1 and TRBJ2-7; 11 bases are a match to TRBD1. This CDR3 contains 14 residues. Germline CDR1 is KGHDR and CDR2 is SFDVKD. V trimming: 0 bases; J trimming: 6 bases; junction bases outside the gene matches: 0. The chain's CDR3 is CATSDLGTGGEQYF. CDR3 nucleotides: TGTGCCACCAGTGATTTGGGGACAGGGGGCGAGCAGTACTTC.

This clonotype was seen a single time. The chain joins TRBV5-4 to TRBJ1-1; weak D call: TRBD1 (5 bases). The CDR3 sequence is 17 residues long. The germline CDR1 and CDR2 sequences are SGHNT and YYREEE (reference sequence). Trimming took 0 bases from V and 1 from J, leaving 16 bases between them. CDR3 sequence (DNA): TGTGCCAGCAGCTTGGACAGGTCCTTCACTACGAACACTGAAGCTTTCTTT. Its protein is CASSLDRSFTTNTEAFF. Full variable domain (rest looked up from reference TRBV5-4 and TRBJ1-1): ETGVTQSPTHLIKTRGQQVTLRCSSQSGHNTVSWYQQALGQGPQFIFQYYREEENGRGNFPPRFSGLQFPNYSSELNVNALELDDSALYLCASSLDRSFTTNTEAFFGQGTRLTVV.

This clonotype occurred many times. The rearrangement uses TRBV5-1 and TRBJ1-2, with D possibly matching TRBD1 (5 bases). Germline V gene sequence: CDR1 SGHRS, CDR2 YFSETQ. This CDR3 has 15 residues. V lost 1 base to trimming and J lost 0 bases, with 10 bases between them. The CDR3 nucleotides read TGCGCCAGCAGCTTGAGGGCACAGGCTAACTATGGCTACACCTTC. Its translation is CASSLRAQANYGYTF.

This clonotype was counted at least ten times. The V call is TRBV27, the J call TRBJ1-6; 9 bases fit TRBD1. Per the germline V gene, CDR1 is MNHEY and CDR2 is SMNVEV (reference sequence). This CDR3 is 13 amino acids long. Losses at the gene ends were 7 bases for V and 11 bases for J; bases not matched to a gene: 6. The DNA for the CDR3 is TGTGCCAGCACCGATGGGACAGGGCCACCCCTCCACTTT. The encoded protein is CASTDGTGPPLHF.

The chain combines TRBV20-1 with TRBJ1-5; 7 positions agree with TRBD1. This CDR3 spans 14 amino acids. The V gene's germline CDR1 is DFQATT and CDR2 SNEGSKA (reference sequence). Trimming at V came to 1 base and at J to 7 bases, leaving 7 bases not matched to a gene. CDR3: CSARAPTGDQPQHF. The CDR3, as DNA: TGCAGTGCTAGAGCTCCAACAGGGGACCAGCCCCAGCATTTT.

This clonotype was seen more than once but under ten times. The gene calls are TRBV7-9 and TRBJ1-2, with 7 bases aligning to TRBD1. CDR1 and CDR2 from the germline V gene are SEHNR and FQNEAQ (reference sequence). The CDR3 length is 14 residues. The trim removed 7 bases at V and 4 bases at J, leaving 9 bases unmatched. CDR3 sequence (DNA): TGTGCCAGCACCGCCTCGACAGGGAGCTATGGCTACACCTTC. Protein sequence: CASTASTGSYGYTF.

This clonotype appeared a few times. The chain links TRBV7-9 to TRBJ1-4; the D gene is possibly TRBD1 (5 bases). V lost 3 bases to trimming and J lost 6 bases, with 14 bases between them. Germline CDR1 is SEHNR and CDR2 is FQNEAQ (reference sequence). The CDR3 contains 15 residues. The CDR3 DNA follows: TGTGCCAGCAGCTTGGTTCCGGGGGGAGATGAAAAACTGTTTTTT. Protein product: CASSLVPGGDEKLFF.

The V gene is TRBV7-9, the J gene TRBJ1-1; D uncertain. V lost 7 bases and J 1 base, leaving 16 bases between the germline ends. Germline lookup yields CDR1 SEHNR and CDR2 FQNEAQ (reference sequence). The CDR3 contains 15 residues. CDR3 loop: CASNNRGIPNTEAFF. The DNA for the CDR3 is TGTGCCAGCAACAACCGGGGTATTCCGAACACTGAAGCTTTCTTT.

J is TRBJ1-2 and V is TRBV10-3; 7 nucleotides line up with TRBD1. The J segment lost 8 bases and the V segment lost 4 bases, leaving 7 bases of the junction unmatched. Looked up from germline, CDR1 is ENHRY and CDR2 is SYGVKD. The CDR3 consists of 13 residues. Here the CDR3 DNA reads TGTGCCATCAGTGTAGGACAGGTGGAGGGCTACACCTTC. As protein: CAISVGQVEGYTF.

In its sample, this clonotype was seen many times. The V and J genes are TRBV14 and TRBJ1-1, with D perhaps matching TRBD1 (5 bases). The CDR3 totals 15 residues. Deletions cut 0 bases from V and 3 bases from J, with 11 bases between. The germline gives CDR1 SGHDN, CDR2 FVKESK. The CDR3: CASSQDGGPDTEAFF. For the CDR3, the DNA is TGTGCCAGCAGCCAAGATGGGGGACCAGACACTGAAGCTTTCTTT. Complete variable domain (other parts from reference TRBV14 and TRBJ1-1): EAGVTQFPSHSVIEKGQTVTLRCDPISGHDNLYWYRRVMGKEIKFLLHFVKESKQDESGMPNNRFLAERTGGTYSTLKVQPAELEDSGVYFCASSQDGGPDTEAFFGQGTRLTVV.

On this clonotype: An end of the junction does not agree with germline; a read error may underlie this. The chain joins TRBV6-4 to TRBJ2-5; 8 bases align to TRBD1. The length of the CDR3 is 19 residues. Per germline, CDR1 MRHNA and CDR2 SNTAGT. The CDR3 loop reads CASSYPTFSPARGLETRYF. As DNA, the CDR3 is TGTGCCAGCAGTTACCCTACCTTTTCTCCCGCCAGGGGGCTGGAGACCCGGTACTTC.